This TCR beta chain was profiled in a study of T cells expressing NK-cell markers. With the 5' RACE reads reprocessed, TCRdb shows one record per CDR3 protein and no DNA. In total, the table holds about 460,000 distinct CDR3 sequences. Study findings and constraints: Each of roughly 6 donors carried dominant NKG2C+ clonotypes accounting for roughly 1.0-7.0% of CD8+ T cells.

This CDR3 has 15 residues. Germline CDR1 MDHEN, CDR2 SYDVKM. Worth noting for this clonotype: Its antigen remains unknown.

Specimen: blood T cells: a sorted CD56 or NKG2C T cell subset, CD4+ or CD8+ T cells, or bulk PBMC T cells (not recorded which). This clonotype was obtained from a woman aged 50 to 65 in good health. V is TRBV28 and J is TRBJ2-5; TCRdb's D gene call, TRBD2, goes unchecked for lack of DNA. CDR3 sequence: CASSVQTRGKETQYF. Full variable domain (rest looked up from reference TRBV28 and TRBJ2-5): DVKVTQSSRYLVKRTGEKVFLECVQDMDHENMFWYRQDPGLGLRLIYFSYDVKMKEKGDIPEGYSVSREKKERFSLILESASTNQTSMYLCASSVQTRGKETQYFGPGTRLLVL.